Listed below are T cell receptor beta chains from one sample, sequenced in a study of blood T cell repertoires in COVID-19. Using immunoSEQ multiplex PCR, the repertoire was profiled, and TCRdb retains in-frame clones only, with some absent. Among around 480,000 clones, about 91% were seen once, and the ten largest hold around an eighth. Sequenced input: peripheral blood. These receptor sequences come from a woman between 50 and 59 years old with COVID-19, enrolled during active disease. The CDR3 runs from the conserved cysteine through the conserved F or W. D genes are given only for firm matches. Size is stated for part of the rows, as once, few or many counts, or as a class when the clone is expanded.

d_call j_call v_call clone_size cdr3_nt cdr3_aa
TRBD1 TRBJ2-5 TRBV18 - TGTGCCAGCTCCAGGGGATGGGGACAGGCGGAAGAGACCCAGTACTTC CASSRGWGQAEETQYF
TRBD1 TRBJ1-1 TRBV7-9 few TGTGCCAGCAGCGCCTCTGTCCCATCCTCAGGGGGGGCTTTCTTT CASSASVPSSGGAFF
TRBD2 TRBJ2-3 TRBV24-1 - TGTGCCACCAGCGGGAGGACTAGCGGAGACGCAGATACGCAGTATTTT CATSGRTSGDADTQYF
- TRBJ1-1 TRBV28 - TGTGCCAGCAGTTCGGACAAGGCTGAAGCTTTCTTT CASSSDKAEAFF
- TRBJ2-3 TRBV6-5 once TGTGCCATCGCGGGACAGATTTTTGCGGATACGCAGTATTTT CAIAGQIFADTQYF
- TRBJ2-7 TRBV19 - TGTGCCAGTAGTATATGGGCAGGAGGTAACAACGAGCAGTACTTC CASSIWAGGNNEQYF
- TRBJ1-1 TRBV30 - TGTGCCTGGAGTACGGGGGGTCCAATGAACACTGAAGCTTTCTTT CAWSTGGPMNTEAFF
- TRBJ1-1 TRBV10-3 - TGTGCCACCCGGGTCGGGGGGAACACTGAAGCTTTCTTT CATRVGGNTEAFF
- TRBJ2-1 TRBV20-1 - TGCAGTGCCAAAGGGGGCAATGAGCAGTTCTTC CSAKGGNEQFF
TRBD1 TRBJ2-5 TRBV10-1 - TGCGCCAGCAGTCGACAGGGACAAGAGACCCAGTACTTC CASSRQGQETQYF
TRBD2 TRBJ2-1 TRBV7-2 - TGTGCCAGCAGCTTATTCCGGGGTAGCGGGGGGAATGAGCAGTTCTTC CASSLFRGSGGNEQFF
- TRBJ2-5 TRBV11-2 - TGTGCCAGCAGCTTAGAGCACAGCAATACGGAGACCCAGTACTTC CASSLEHSNTETQYF
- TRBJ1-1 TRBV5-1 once TGCGCCAGCAACATGACACCAAACACTGAAGCTTTCTTT CASNMTPNTEAFF
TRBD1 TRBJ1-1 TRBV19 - TGTGCCACTTTCGACAGGGGGCGGGGGAACACTGAAGCTTTCTTT CATFDRGRGNTEAFF
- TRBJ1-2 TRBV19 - TGTGCCAGTAGTATAGATGGCCTCCGGCAGGGAGGCTACACCTTC CASSIDGLRQGGYTF
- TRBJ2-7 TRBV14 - TGTGCCAGCAGCCAAGAAAACAGGGAGCAGTACTTC CASSQENREQYF
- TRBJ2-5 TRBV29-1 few TGCAGCGCCGAACCGAGATCAGGGGTAGGAGAGACCCAGTACTTC CSAEPRSGVGETQYF
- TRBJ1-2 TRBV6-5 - TGTGCCAGCAGCTCCGGTCGGGGGGAGGTAGGAGGCTACACCTTC CASSSGRGEVGGYTF
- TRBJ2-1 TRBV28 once TGTGCCAGCAGCCCCCCGGAGGATTACAATGAGCAGTTCTTC CASSPPEDYNEQFF
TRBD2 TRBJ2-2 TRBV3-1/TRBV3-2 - TGTGCCAGTCGGATAGCGGGGGAGACCGGGGAGCTGTTTTTT CASRIAGETGELFF
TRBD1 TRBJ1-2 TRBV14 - TGTGCCAGCAGCCAAACCGGGACAGGGTTGGATGGCTACACCTTC CASSQTGTGLDGYTF
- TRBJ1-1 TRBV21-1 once TGTGCCAGCAGCCCCACAGGGCATGAAGCTTTCTTT CASSPTGHEAFF
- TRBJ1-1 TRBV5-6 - TGTGCCAGCAGCTTAGACACCTACTACACTGAAGCTTTCTTT CASSLDTYYTEAFF
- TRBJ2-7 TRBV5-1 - TGCGCCAGCAGCCTCAGGGGTTACGAGCAGTACTTC CASSLRGYEQYF
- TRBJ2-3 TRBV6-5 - TGTGCCAGCAGAAGCGGTGTCACAGATACGCAGTATTTT CASRSGVTDTQYF
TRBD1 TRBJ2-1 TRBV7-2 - TGTGCCAGCAGCTCCTTAAGGCCAGGGGGCGGACCTTACAATGAGCAGTTCTTC CASSSLRPGGGPYNEQFF
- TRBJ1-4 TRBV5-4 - TGTGCCAGCAGCGGGGACGGGGGGCGTAATGAAAAACTGTTTTTT CASSGDGGRNEKLFF
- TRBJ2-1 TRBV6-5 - TGTGCCAGCAGTACAGGGTACAATGAGCAGTTCTTC CASSTGYNEQFF
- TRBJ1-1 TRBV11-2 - TGTGCCAGCAGCCCTATATGGACTGAAGCTTTCTTT CASSPIWTEAFF
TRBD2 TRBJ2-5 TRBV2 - TGTGCCAGCAGTGATAGCGGGGGAGCTCAAGAGACCCAGTACTTC CASSDSGGAQETQYF
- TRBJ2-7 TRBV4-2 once TGTGCCAGCAGCCAAGACCGCGGCGGGGGCCTCTCCTACGAGCAGTACTTC CASSQDRGGGLSYEQYF
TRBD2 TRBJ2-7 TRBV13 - TGTGCCAGCAGGCTAGCGGGCTCCTACGAGCAGTACTTC CASRLAGSYEQYF
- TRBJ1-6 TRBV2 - TGTGCCAGCATGTTGGAGGAGTTAGAATATAATTCACCCCTCCACTTT CASMLEELEYNSPLHF
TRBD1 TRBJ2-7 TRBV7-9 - TGTGCCAGCAGCCCCAGTGTAGGACAGGGGAAGTCTTCCTACGAGCAGTACTTC CASSPSVGQGKSSYEQYF
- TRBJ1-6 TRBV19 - TGTGCCAGTAGTAGGGGGGGGCGAGATTCACCCCTCCACTTT CASSRGGRDSPLHF
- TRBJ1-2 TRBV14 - TGTGCCAGCGGGCAACAGTACTATGGCTACACCTTC CASGQQYYGYTF
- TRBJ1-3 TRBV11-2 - TGTGCCAGCAGCTTAGTTGGCCCCCACTCTGGAAACACCATATATTTT CASSLVGPHSGNTIYF
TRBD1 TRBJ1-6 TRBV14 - TGTGCCAGCAGTTCGACAGGGACCTATAATTCACCCCTCCACTTT CASSSTGTYNSPLHF
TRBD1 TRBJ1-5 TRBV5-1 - TGCGCCAGCAGCCCGACAGGGGGCAATCAGCCCCAGCATTTT CASSPTGGNQPQHF
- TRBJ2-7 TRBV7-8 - TGTGCCAGCAGTCTCTGGGGGGGCCAGCCCTACGAGCAGTACTTC CASSLWGGQPYEQYF
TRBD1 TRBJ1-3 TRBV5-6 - TGTGCCAGCAGCGTGCAGGGGGCAGGAGGAAACACCATATATTTT CASSVQGAGGNTIYF
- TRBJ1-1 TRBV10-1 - TGCGCCAGCAGTGAGTTGCGAACTATCTTGAACACTGAAGCTTTCTTT CASSELRTILNTEAFF
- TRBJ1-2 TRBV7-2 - TGTGCCAGCAGCCCGTGGACAGATACTATTCGCTACACCTTC CASSPWTDTIRYTF
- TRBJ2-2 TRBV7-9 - TGTGCCAGCAGCAACACAGTGAACACCGGGGAGCTGTTTTTT CASSNTVNTGELFF
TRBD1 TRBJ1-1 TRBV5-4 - TGTGCCAGCAGCTTGCAGGGGGTCCAAACTGAAGCTTTCTTT CASSLQGVQTEAFF
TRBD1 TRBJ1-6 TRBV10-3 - TGTGCCATCAGTGAGTCGGGACAGGTACGGGGTAATTCACCCCTCCACTTT CAISESGQVRGNSPLHF
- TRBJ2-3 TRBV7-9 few TGTGCCAGCAGCTTGAGCGGGCATCTTACAGATACGCAGTATTTT CASSLSGHLTDTQYF